The source of this T cell receptor beta chain is a study of blood T cells in healthy people across ages. Whole-study results and caveats: Diversity estimates drawn from one million T cells were deemed underestimates.

Primers used in a second PCR of roughly 7 to 12 cycles were a sample-barcoded 5' primer and a J-beta primer mix. From the 5' RACE reads, TCRdb called clonotypes with MiXCR, one entry per CDR3 protein. The table shows 780,000 or so distinct CDR3 sequences, with more than 50% occurring only once. This clonotype was counted a single time. Its antigen is still unknown. The CDR3 is made up of 14 amino acids. Trimming removed 2 bases from V and 8 bases from J, with 15 bases in between. Germline CDR1 MDHEN, CDR2 SYDVKM. The specimen sequenced was blood. The TCR comes from a man between 35 and 55 years old in good health. This chain links TRBV28 with TRBJ1-1; D is perhaps TRBD1 (5 bases). CDR3 nucleotide sequence: TGTGCCAGCAGTTTAGGGACTTCGCGATCAGAAGCTTTCTTT. It codes for CASSLGTSRSEAFF.